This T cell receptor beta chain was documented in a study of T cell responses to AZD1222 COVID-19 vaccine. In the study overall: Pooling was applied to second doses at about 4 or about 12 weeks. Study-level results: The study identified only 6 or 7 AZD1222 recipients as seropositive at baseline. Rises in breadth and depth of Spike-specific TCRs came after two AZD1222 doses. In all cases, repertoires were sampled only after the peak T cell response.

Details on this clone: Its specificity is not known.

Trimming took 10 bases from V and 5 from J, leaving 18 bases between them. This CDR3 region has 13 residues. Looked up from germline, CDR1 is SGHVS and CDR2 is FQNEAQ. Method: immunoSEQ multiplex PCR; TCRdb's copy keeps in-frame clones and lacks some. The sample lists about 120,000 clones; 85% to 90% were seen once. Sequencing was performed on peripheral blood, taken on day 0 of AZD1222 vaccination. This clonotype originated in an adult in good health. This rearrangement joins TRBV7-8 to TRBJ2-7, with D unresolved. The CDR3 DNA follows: TGTGCCACCGCGATCTCAATCACGGACGAGCAGTACTTC. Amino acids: CATAISITDEQYF.